The 19 T cell receptor beta chains reported below all come from one sample, sequenced in a study of blood T cell repertoires in COVID-19. The protocol was immunoSEQ multiplex PCR, while the TCRdb copy is restricted to in-frame clones and leaves out a portion. The data hold under 85,000 clones, with about 90% observed a single time. Sequences were obtained from peripheral blood. The receptor set was obtained from a human donor in a cohort sampled during active COVID-19.

V is TRBV29-1 and J is TRBJ2-1; no clear D. The V and J ends lost 0 bases and 8 bases respectively, with 17 bases between them. CDR1 and CDR2 from the germline V gene are SQVTM and ANQGSEA. CDR3 length: 15 amino acids. The CDR3 sequence: CSVEEAGRRNDEQFF. CDR3 nucleotides: TGCAGCGTTGAAGAGGCAGGTCGTCGAAACGATGAGCAGTTCTTC.

In DNA, the CDR3 is TGTGCCAGCAGCCCCGGGACAGACAGTTACACTGAAGCTTTCTTT. This translates into CASSPGTDSYTEAFF. The chain links TRBV7-3 to TRBJ1-1; 7 bases align to TRBD1. The germline V gene encodes CDR1 SGHTA and CDR2 FQGTGA. The CDR3 spans 15 residues. V was pared by 5 bases and J by 3 bases, with 9 bases of the junction left unmatched. Together with reference TRBV7-3 and TRBJ1-1, the CDR3 gives the full variable domain: GAGVSQTPSNKVTEKGKYVELRCDPISGHTALYWYRQSLGQGPEFLIYFQGTGAADDSGLPNDRFFAVRPEGSVSTLKIQRTERGDSAVYLCASSPGTDSYTEAFFGQGTRLTVV.

The chain joins TRBV5-8 to TRBJ2-7, with D possibly matching TRBD1 (6 bases). Looked up from germline, CDR1 is SGHTS and CDR2 is YDEGEE. The CDR3 totals 14 residues. V lost 2 bases and J 5 bases, leaving 14 bases between the germline ends. CDR3 nucleotides: TGTGCCAGCAGCTTCAGGGGTCTTGTGAACGAGCAGTACTTC. This codes for CASSFRGLVNEQYF. The entire variable domain, with the rest obtained from reference TRBV5-8 and TRBJ2-7, is as follows: EAGVTQSPTHLIKTRGQQATLRCSPISGHTSVYWYQQALGLGLQFLLWYDEGEERNRGNFPPRFSGRQFPNYSSELNVNALELEDSALYLCASSFRGLVNEQYFGPGTRLTVT.

The V call is TRBV28, the J call TRBJ2-7; TRBD1 aligns across 8 bases. The CDR3 runs 15 residues. In germline, CDR1 is MDHEN, CDR2 SYDVKM. The V and J ends lost 5 bases and 7 bases, in that order; junction bases with no gene match: 13. CDR3 sequence: CASSPQGALVEEQYF. CDR3 sequence (DNA): TGTGCCAGCAGTCCCCAGGGGGCCCTTGTGGAGGAGCAGTACTTC.

A few counts support this clone. The chain carries TRBV2 and TRBJ2-7, with 7 bases lining up with TRBD1. CDR1 is SNHLY, CDR2 FYNNEI, per germline. V trimming: 0 bases; J trimming: 4 bases; junction bases outside the gene matches: 6. The CDR3 loop spans 15 amino acids. Here the CDR3 DNA reads TGTGCCAGCAGTGAAGCTGGGGACAGAAAATACGAGCAGTACTTC. Its translation is CASSEAGDRKYEQYF.

The chain is built from TRBV5-4 and TRBJ1-1, with 8 bases that match TRBD1. Germline CDR1 reads SGHNT; CDR2 reads YYREEE (reference sequence). The ends lost 0 bases at V and 3 bases at J; junction bases unmatched: 7. The CDR3 length is 16 residues. The CDR3 here is CASSLAQGAQDTEAFF. The CDR3 DNA sequence: TGTGCCAGCAGCTTGGCTCAGGGGGCGCAGGACACTGAAGCTTTCTTT.

The chain carries TRBV29-1 and TRBJ2-2; D uncertain. The CDR3 runs 11 residues. The germline V gene has CDR1 SQVTM and CDR2 ANQGSEA. V was pared by 5 bases and J by 7 bases, with 8 bases between. CDR3 DNA sequence: TGCAGCGTTTTCTCCGGCGGGGAGCTGTTTTTT. It specifies CSVFSGGELFF.

This chain uses TRBV9 with TRBJ2-3, with D unresolved. This CDR3 comprises 14 residues. Per germline, CDR1 SGDLS and CDR2 YYNGEE. Between the trimmed V and J ends, which lost 0 bases and 3 bases, there was a span of 8 bases. The CDR3: CASSVAGRTDTQYF. The CDR3, as DNA: TGTGCCAGCAGCGTAGCCGGCAGGACAGATACGCAGTATTTT.

The V and J genes are TRBV9 and TRBJ2-3; 8 nucleotides match TRBD1. This CDR3 comprises 13 residues. The V gene end was trimmed by 7 bases and the J gene end by 2 bases; junction bases not matched to a gene: 3. The germline CDR1 and CDR2 sequences are SGDLS and YYNGEE. In nucleotides, the CDR3 is TGTGCCAGCTCAGGGGGCCTCACAGATACGCAGTATTTT. Protein product: CASSGGLTDTQYF.

This chain joins TRBV19 and TRBJ2-2; D is unresolved. Trimming removed 3 bases at V and 0 bases at J, with 8 bases between. CDR1 and CDR2 from the germline V gene are LNHDA and SQIVND (reference sequence). The CDR3 contains 15 residues. CDR3 nucleotide sequence: TGTGCCAGTAGTATGGGCAGCTCGAACACCGGGGAGCTGTTTTTT. Translation: CASSMGSSNTGELFF.

The CDR3 is CASSPRDRHTDTQYF. As DNA, the CDR3 is TGTGCCAGCAGTCCCCGGGACAGACACACAGATACGCAGTATTTT. J is TRBJ2-3 and V is TRBV28, with 7 positions matching TRBD1. The CDR3 runs to 15 residues. Germline V gives CDR1 MDHEN, CDR2 SYDVKM. Losses at the gene ends were 5 bases for V and 2 bases for J; bases not matched to a gene: 7.

CDR3 residues: CASTGTGLYNEQFF. CDR3 nucleotide sequence: TGTGCCAGTACCGGGACAGGGCTATACAATGAGCAGTTCTTC. The chain has TRBV2 and TRBJ2-1; 9 positions match TRBD1. Germline values: CDR1 SNHLY, CDR2 FYNNEI. This CDR3 has 14 amino acids. J was trimmed by 4 bases and V by 9 bases; bases with no gene match: 7.

Only a few counts were recorded for this clone. The chain carries TRBV2 and TRBJ1-6; D perhaps matches TRBD1 (6 bases). CDR1 SNHLY and CDR2 FYNNEI come from the germline V gene. The CDR3 has 14 residues. Trimming removed 5 bases at V and 7 bases at J, with 12 bases between. CDR3 loop: CASSPRTENSPLHF. The CDR3, as DNA: TGTGCCAGCAGTCCCCGGACAGAAAATTCACCCCTCCACTTT.

The V call is TRBV5-8, the J call TRBJ2-5, with D possibly matching TRBD1 (6 bases). The V gene lost 1 base and the J gene lost 9 bases, with 10 bases spanning the gap. Germline V gives CDR1 SGHTS, CDR2 YDEGEE. The CDR3 extends over 12 amino acids. The CDR3 region is CASSLHRVAQYF. The CDR3 DNA is TGTGCCAGCAGCTTGCACAGGGTGGCCCAGTACTTC.

V is TRBV15 and J is TRBJ2-7; 7 nucleotides agree with TRBD1. From germline, CDR1 is LNHNV and CDR2 YYDKDF (reference sequence). CDR3 length: 14 residues. Germline trimming cut 4 bases from V and 0 bases from J; bases unmatched to any gene: 3. CDR3 sequence: CATSNRGFSYEQYF. The CDR3 coding sequence is TGTGCCACCAGCAACAGGGGTTTCTCCTACGAGCAGTACTTC.

The count of this clone is one. The rearrangement uses TRBV9 and TRBJ2-3; TRBD1 aligns across 7 bases. V dropped 4 bases and J dropped 1; count of bases not matched to a gene: 6. The CDR3 is made up of 15 amino acids. Germline V gene sequence: CDR1 SGDLS, CDR2 YYNGEE. CDR3 sequence: CASSSRQGGTDTQYF. CDR3 DNA: TGTGCCAGCAGCTCCCGACAGGGAGGCACAGATACGCAGTATTTT.

This chain joins TRBV9 and TRBJ2-5; D may be TRBD1 (5 bases). The CDR3 extends over 14 amino acids. Germline-derived CDR1 and CDR2 are SGDLS and YYNGEE. V was trimmed by 2 bases and J by 4 bases, leaving 12 bases between them. CDR3 sequence: CASSVSSQGETQYF. Here the CDR3 DNA reads TGTGCCAGCAGCGTCTCATCTCAGGGAGAGACCCAGTACTTC.

This rearrangement joins TRBV10-2 to TRBJ2-3, with D possibly TRBD1 on 5 matching bases. The CDR3 is 14 amino acids. The V end lost 4 bases, the J end lost 1 base, and 9 bases lay between the germline ends. Germline CDR1 reads WSHSY; CDR2 reads SAAADI. The CDR3 DNA follows: TGCGCCAGCAGTGCATTCAGGGGCACAGATACGCAGTATTTT. Protein sequence: CASSAFRGTDTQYF.

The CDR3 nucleotides are TGTGCCAGCAGCGAGCGACCCTCGAACACCGGGGAGCTGTTTTTT. Amino acids: CASSERPSNTGELFF. The rearrangement joins TRBV11-2 to TRBJ2-2; D not certain. The CDR3 extends over 15 amino acids. CDR1 and CDR2 from the germline V gene are SGHAT and FQNNGV. Trimming shortened V by 5 bases and J by 0 bases, and 10 bases separated the two germline ends.